This entry features one T cell receptor beta chain sequence. No cognate antigen has been identified for it. The data originate from a study of monozygotic twins with inflammatory bowel disease (dated by TCRdb to the late 2010s). Regarding the research as a whole: The full study comprised about 28 monozygotic twin pairs: nine German pairs (four IBD-concordant, five IBD-discordant) and 19 IBD-discordant Danish pairs. Within discordant pairs, disease-associated traits were sought mainly by comparing IBD patients with their genetically identical healthy co-twins. Each individual had, on average, about 151 000 unique TCRalpha sequences and 181 000 unique TCRbeta sequences available for analysis. Broad study findings and their caveats: Concordant and discordant twins showed no difference in repertoire similarity, possibly because of limited statistical power. No single strong signal or clonotype linked to IBD turned up in the results, so the idea that one exists was not supported. Compared with healthy twins, IBD patients shared fewer clonotypes with other individuals, and the difference was most pronounced in patients with signs of disease activity. A decrease in TCRbeta repertoire diversity, as measured by inverse Simpson index, was observed in IBD patients compared with their healthy co-twins. Background noise and inter-individual variability may have been introduced into the repertoires by the differing immunosuppressive treatments among patients. Different T cell subtypes could not be distinguished in the analysis.

Including the terminal cysteine and phenylalanine, the CDR3 comprises 16 residues. No DNA accompanies this entry. Taken from the germline V gene, the CDR1 and CDR2 loops are SGHTA and FQGNSA. From each donor, a roughly 2.5 ml peripheral blood sample was drawn into PAXgene tubes and stored at -80 degrees C. Without any T cell sorting, total RNA was extracted from whole blood using the PAXgene blood miRNA kit on an automated QIAcube. Deep TCRalpha and TCRbeta repertoire profiling with unique molecular barcoding was performed on peripheral blood of monozygotic twin pairs concordant or discordant for inflammatory bowel disease. For every twin pair, smoking habits were documented, and each individual was categorised as a current, former or never smoker. The library was prepared using 5' RACE. For each TCR library, about 4,000 ng of total RNA was used. For each sample, cDNA synthesis with SMARTScribe reverse transcriptase was split into eight separate reactions. Unique molecular identifiers containing a 6-nucleotide sample barcode were introduced through template switching during cDNA synthesis. Two nested PCRs of about 15 and 9 cycles amplified the TCRalpha and TCRbeta cDNA, and bead purification followed each PCR. Before amplification, the cDNA was both treated with uracil DNA-glycosylase and purified with the QIAquick PCR purification kit. The second PCR added Illumina TruSeq-compatible adapters along with sample-specific barcodes. Library quality and concentration were assessed using TapeStation and Qubit, and about 5 ng of each library was pooled. Pooled libraries were sequenced on an Illumina HiSeq2500 single-index Rapid Run with 2 x 100 bp reads and custom sequencing primers. The original methods were these. MiGEC version 1.2.6 was used for UMI-based consensus assembly to correct PCR and sequencing errors. V(D)J alignment, clonotype assembly and CDR3 extraction were performed with MiXCR version 2.1.1. To normalise gene usage, clonotype sharing and MAIT/NKT TCR abundance, the analysis used the top 1000, 10 000 and 20 000 clonotypes per sample. After downsampling to 27 000 UMIs, diversity was calculated as the inverse Simpson index using the vegan R package. Paired Mann-Whitney U tests on discordant twin pairs were used, with Benjamini-Hochberg multiple-testing correction. Each entry corresponds to one CDR3 protein sequence from reads that TCRdb reprocessed, and DNA is not given. In this record, the V and J calls reflect TCRdb's handling and not the investigators' own analysis. The sample table on file contains more than 120,000 distinct CDR3 sequences. 2% to 2.5% of the sample is taken by the ten largest.

Recombination linked TRBV7-2 to TRBJ2-7; the D call from TCRdb, TRBD1, cannot be confirmed without DNA. The sequence was obtained from a human donor with ulcerative colitis or Crohn's disease, or a healthy co-twin of an affected twin (not recorded which). Sequencing was performed on blood. The CDR3 has the sequence CASSFSMGGRSYEQYF.